This T cell receptor (beta chain) was observed in a study of beta chain features in type 1 diabetes. Study-wide findings and caveats: Type 1 diabetes patients had fewer VDJ junction insertions and more deletions. Patients showed naive, central memory and Treg TCRB repertoires that appeared more similar than those of healthy donors. Patients with Type 1 diabetes showed moderately but significantly shorter TCRB CDR3s in all four CD4+ subsets.

Since all of the isolated RNA was reverse transcribed, expressed TCRB transcripts were what got sequenced. Using immunoSEQ multiplex PCR, the repertoire was profiled, and TCRdb retains in-frame clones only, with some absent. The sample includes around 160,000 clones, about 8.1% seen only once; the top ten take over 0.45%. In total, each donor contributed a single heparinised blood draw that averaged roughly 100 mL. A CD45RO/CCR7/CD25/CD127/CD95/CD27 panel sorted naive, central memory, regulatory and stem cell-like memory CD4+ cells. Concerning this clone: Its cognate antigen is unknown.

This TCR was recovered from a woman between 18 and 29 years old with type 1 diabetes. Sequencing used central memory CD4+ T cells from blood.

The CDR3 reads CASSFAGFEQYF. Here the CDR3 DNA reads TGTGCCAGCAGTTTCGCTGGCTTCGAGCAGTACTTC. V gene TRBV28 combines with J gene TRBJ2-7; D unresolved. CDR3 length: 12 residues. Trimming took 3 bases from V and 6 from J, leaving 9 bases between them. Per the germline V gene, CDR1 is MDHEN and CDR2 is SYDVKM.